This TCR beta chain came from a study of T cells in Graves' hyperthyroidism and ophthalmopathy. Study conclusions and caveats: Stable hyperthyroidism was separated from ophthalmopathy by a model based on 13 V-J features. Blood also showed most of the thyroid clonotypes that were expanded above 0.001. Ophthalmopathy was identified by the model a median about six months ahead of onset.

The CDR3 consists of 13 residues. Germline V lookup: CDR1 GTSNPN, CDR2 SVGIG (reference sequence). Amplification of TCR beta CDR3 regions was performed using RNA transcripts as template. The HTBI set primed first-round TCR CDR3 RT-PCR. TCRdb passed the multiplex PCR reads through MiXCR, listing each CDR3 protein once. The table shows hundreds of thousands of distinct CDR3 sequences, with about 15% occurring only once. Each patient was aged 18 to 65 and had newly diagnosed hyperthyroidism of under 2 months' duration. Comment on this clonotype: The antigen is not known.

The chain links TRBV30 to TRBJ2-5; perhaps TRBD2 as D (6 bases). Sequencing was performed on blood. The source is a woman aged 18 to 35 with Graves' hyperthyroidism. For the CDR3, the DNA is TGTGCTGTGGAGGGGTCTGTATCAGAGACCCAGTACTTC. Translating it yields CAVEGSVSETQYF.